What follows are 23 T cell receptor beta chains derived from one specimen sequenced in a study of blood T cell repertoires in COVID-19. Clones were read by immunoSEQ multiplex PCR, and TCRdb kept only the in-frame ones, dropping some. Of roughly 200,000 clones listed, around 83% are singletons. Sequences were obtained from peripheral blood. All receptors come from a woman aged 45-65 years with COVID-19, enrolled during active disease.

By frequency in the sample, this clone is medium-sized. V gene TRBV28 combines with J gene TRBJ1-2, with a possible D match to TRBD1 (5 bases). Per germline, CDR1 MDHEN and CDR2 SYDVKM. The V and J ends lost 5 bases and 7 bases respectively, with 23 bases between them. CDR3 length equals 16 residues. In nucleotides, the CDR3 is TGTGCCAGCAGTGGGGCGGGGGGTACCTCGGGTGCTGGCTACACCTTC. Residues: CASSGAGGTSGAGYTF.

This chain links TRBV5-6 with TRBJ1-4, with D possibly being TRBD1 (6 bases). This CDR3 region has 15 residues. Trimming removed 2 bases at V and 4 bases at J, with 12 bases between. Germline V gene data show CDR1 as SGHDT and CDR2 as YYEEEE. CDR3: CASSFIPQGNEKLFF. CDR3 DNA sequence: TGTGCCAGCAGCTTTATCCCACAGGGTAATGAAAAACTGTTTTTT.

The chain is built from TRBV11-2 and TRBJ2-2, with a possible D match to TRBD2 (5 bases). The germline V gene encodes CDR1 SGHAT and CDR2 FQNNGV. This CDR3 is 13 amino acids long. V lost 5 bases and J lost 3, with 7 bases in between. The CDR3 region has the DNA TGTGCCAGCAGCCCGGAGGACACCGGGGAGCTGTTTTTT. Translation gives CASSPEDTGELFF.

The V call is TRBV5-4, the J call TRBJ2-3, with 9 bases lining up with TRBD1. The V and J ends lost 0 bases and 4 bases, in that order; junction bases with no gene match: 9. This CDR3 contains 17 residues. The germline V gene has CDR1 SGHNT and CDR2 YYREEE (reference sequence). The CDR3 DNA is TGTGCCAGCAGCTTGGAGGGGGGGACAGGGAGAGCAGATACGCAGTATTTT. It codes for CASSLEGGTGRADTQYF.

This chain joins TRBV6-5 and TRBJ1-1; possibly TRBD1 for D (6 bases). Trimming removed 10 bases at V and 1 base at J, with 10 bases between. The CDR3 consists of 12 residues. The germline V gene encodes CDR1 MNHEY and CDR2 SVGAGI. In nucleotides, the CDR3 is TGTGCCACCCTGGGACAGAACACTGAAGCTTTCTTT. Translating it yields CATLGQNTEAFF.

The chain is built from TRBV19 and TRBJ1-5; D is undetermined. V lost 5 bases, J lost 3 bases, and 5 bases lay in between. CDR1 is LNHDA and CDR2 is SQIVND in the germline V gene (reference sequence). The CDR3 spans 12 residues. The DNA for the CDR3 is TGTGCCAGTAGTTACTTCAATCAGCCCCAGCATTTT. It yields the protein CASSYFNQPQHF.

V and J are TRBV11-2 and TRBJ2-4; maybe TRBD1 (6 bases). The germline gives CDR1 SGHAT, CDR2 FQNNGV. Trimming stripped 3 bases from V and 3 bases from J, with 9 bases between. The CDR3 runs to 14 residues. The CDR3 loop reads CASSFRTVKNIQYF. The CDR3 DNA reads TGTGCCAGCAGCTTTCGGACAGTCAAAAACATTCAGTACTTC.

The chain has TRBV6-1 and TRBJ2-5, with 11 nucleotides matching TRBD1. The germline gives CDR1 MNHNS, CDR2 SASEGT. The CDR3 consists of 16 residues. V dropped 4 bases and J dropped 4; count of bases not matched to a gene: 8. The CDR3 sequence is CASSALGTGGRETQYF. CDR3 in DNA: TGTGCCAGCAGTGCACTCGGGACAGGGGGACGAGAGACCCAGTACTTC.

The chain links TRBV10-3 to TRBJ1-1; 8 positions match TRBD1. The CDR3 covers 12 residues. In germline, CDR1 is ENHRY, CDR2 SYGVKD. The V gene end was trimmed by 3 bases and the J gene end by 11 bases; junction bases not matched to a gene: 5. CDR3 in DNA: TGTGCCATCAGTGATCCAGGGGGCGCGGCTTTCTTT. It is translated as CAISDPGGAAFF.

V and J are TRBV18 and TRBJ2-1, with 12 bases matching TRBD1. The germline V gene has CDR1 KGHSH and CDR2 LQKENI. V lost 3 bases to trimming and J lost 6 bases; unmatched junction nucleotides: 3. CDR3 length: 15 residues. The CDR3 nucleotides are TGTGCCAGCTCACCCCGGGACAGGGGGCCCAATGAGCAGTTCTTC. Its translation is CASSPRDRGPNEQFF.

The genes are TRBV19 and TRBJ1-2; 10 nucleotides align to TRBD1. CDR3 length: 15 residues. Germline-derived CDR1 and CDR2 are LNHDA and SQIVND (reference sequence). J was trimmed by 2 bases and V by 4 bases; bases with no gene match: 4. CDR3 nucleotides: TGTGCCAGTAGTAACCCGGGACAGGGGAACTATGGCTACACCTTC. Its translation is CASSNPGQGNYGYTF.

The chain links TRBV6-2 or TRBV6-3 to TRBJ1-1; D gene uncertain. Looked up from germline, CDR1 is MNHEY and CDR2 is SVGEGT. V lost 0 bases to trimming and J lost 2 bases, with 16 bases between them. The CDR3 contains 17 residues. Here the CDR3 DNA reads TGTGCCAGCAGTTACTCTCTATTTGCGGGCGGTAACACTGAAGCTTTCTTT. Translated, it gives CASSYSLFAGGNTEAFF.

This clone has just a few counts. The CDR3: CASSFRQGSLLTGELFF. DNA of the CDR3: TGTGCCAGCAGCTTCCGACAGGGATCCCTCCTGACCGGGGAGCTGTTTTTT. This chain connects TRBV5-5 to TRBJ2-2; 7 bases line up with TRBD1. V was clipped by 2 bases and J by 5 bases; unmatched bases: 12. Germline CDR1 and CDR2: SGHKS and YYEKEE (reference sequence). CDR3 length: 17 amino acids.

The rearrangement joins TRBV24-1 to TRBJ1-5; D is unresolved. The length of the CDR3 is 15 residues. Per germline, CDR1 KGHDR and CDR2 SFDVKD. V lost 0 bases to trimming and J lost 1 base, with 6 bases between them. The CDR3 sequence is CATSDLPRSNQPQHF. DNA for the CDR3: TGTGCCACCAGTGATTTGCCTAGAAGCAATCAGCCCCAGCATTTT.

This chain joins TRBV4-3 and TRBJ2-1; 7 bases agree with TRBD1. The length of the CDR3 is 15 residues. CDR1 is LGHNA and CDR2 is YSLEER in the germline V gene. V gave up 4 bases and J gave up 4 bases; unmatched junction bases: 7. Here the CDR3 DNA reads TGCGCCAGCAGCCCGGGACAGATAACTTACAATGAGCAGTTCTTC. It yields the protein CASSPGQITYNEQFF.

The rearrangement uses TRBV12-3 or TRBV12-4 and TRBJ1-2; D is unresolved. V was trimmed by 3 bases and J by 4 bases, leaving 6 bases between them. The CDR3 totals 12 residues. This CDR3 reads CASSFGAYGYTF. DNA for the CDR3: TGTGCCAGCAGTTTCGGAGCCTATGGCTACACCTTC.

This chain connects TRBV28 to TRBJ1-2; TRBD1 is a possible D gene (6 bases). The germline V gene encodes CDR1 MDHEN and CDR2 SYDVKM. The CDR3 contains 16 residues. Trimming left V 7 bases short and J 4 bases short, with 22 bases between. DNA of the CDR3: TGTGCCAGCACCACCTGGACAGCGACTTTTCTCTATGGCTACACCTTC. Its protein product is CASTTWTATFLYGYTF.

This clone was detected only once. The chain joins TRBV7-2 to TRBJ1-2; D gene unclear. The CDR3 is 14 amino acids. The V gene's germline CDR1 is SGHTA and CDR2 FQGNSA. Trimming removed 7 bases at V and 4 bases at J, with 16 bases between. CDR3 coding DNA: TGTGCCAGCACCAAAAGCAGGTTTATCTATGGCTACACCTTC. Translated: CASTKSRFIYGYTF. Together with reference TRBV7-2 and TRBJ1-2, the CDR3 gives the full variable domain: GAGVSQSPSNKVTEKGKDVELRCDPISGHTALYWYRQSLGQGLEFLIYFQGNSAPDKSGLPSDRFSAERTGGSVSTLTIQRTQQEDSAVYLCASTKSRFIYGYTFGSGTRLTVV.

This sequence joins TRBV9 and TRBJ1-3, with 9 bases identical to TRBD1. The CDR3 totals 16 residues. The germline CDR1 and CDR2 sequences are SGDLS and YYNGEE. The V segment lost 0 bases and the J segment 2 bases; nucleotides outside the gene matches: 3. The CDR3 region is CASSVGGTGTGNTIYF. Written as DNA, the CDR3 is TGTGCCAGCAGCGTAGGCGGGACAGGGACTGGAAACACCATATATTTT.

V and J are TRBV14 and TRBJ2-7; D gene ambiguous. CDR3 length: 14 amino acids. The V end was cut by 1 base, the J end by 3 bases, with 10 bases between. The germline V gene has CDR1 SGHDN and CDR2 FVKESK. This CDR3 reads CASSQGAIDYEQYF. The CDR3 DNA follows: TGTGCCAGCAGCCAAGGTGCGATAGACTACGAGCAGTACTTC.

CDR3 coding DNA: TGTGCCAGCAGTGAAGGGGCGGGTGGCTACACCTTC. Protein: CASSEGAGGYTF. The chain employs TRBV6-1 and TRBJ1-2; D uncertain. Trimming removed 1 base from V and 7 bases from J, with 7 bases in between. Germline CDR1 reads MNHNS; CDR2 reads SASEGT. The CDR3 totals 12 residues.

The chain has TRBV27 and TRBJ1-2; possibly TRBD1 for D (6 bases). Trimming removed 5 bases at V and 4 bases at J, with 11 bases between. Germline V gene sequence: CDR1 MNHEY, CDR2 SMNVEV (reference sequence). CDR3 size: 13 residues. The CDR3 here is CASSGQRGYGYTF. In DNA, the CDR3 is TGTGCCAGCAGTGGACAGCGGGGCTATGGCTACACCTTC.

This sequence joins TRBV13 and TRBJ2-1; possible D gene TRBD1, 5 bases. Per the germline V gene, CDR1 is PRHDT and CDR2 is FYEKMQ (reference sequence). V was cut by 4 bases and J by 7 bases, with 14 bases left in between. The CDR3 extends over 14 amino acids. In DNA, the CDR3 is TGTGCCAGCAGCTCGAATAGGGGTAGGAATGAGCAGTTCTTC. It specifies CASSSNRGRNEQFF.